Below, 31 T cell receptor beta chains from the same sample are listed, as sequenced in a study of Graves' ophthalmopathy and Graves' hyperthyroidism (dated by TCRdb to the late 2010s). TCRdb names Illumina HiSeq 2000 as the instrument used. For repertoire sequencing, TCR beta CDR3 regions were amplified from RNA transcripts. The first round of RT-PCR was done with HTBI primers and the Qiagen OneStep RT-PCR kit, and was followed by a second round of multiplex PCR, then size selection and purification. TCRdb reprocessed the public reads (quality trimming at Q25 with fastp, clone calling with MiXCR) and kept in-frame beta chains. Each entry is one CDR3 protein sequence, shown with its most common DNA and genes. The sample records 23,000 or so distinct CDR3 sequences, less than 50% of which are singletons. 6% to 8% of the sample is in the top ten clones. The sequenced material came from peripheral blood. Receptor source: an adult woman with stable Graves' hyperthyroidism.

The V call is TRBV6-1, the J call TRBJ2-7; perhaps TRBD2 as D (5 bases). Germline V CDR1 and CDR2: MNHNS, SASEGT. This CDR3 comprises 14 residues. V was pared by 4 bases and J by 1 base, with 11 bases between. As DNA, the CDR3 is TGTGCCAGCAGTGCGACGGGAATTTCCTACGAGCAGTACTTC. This translates into CASSATGISYEQYF.

The chain joins TRBV2 to TRBJ1-5, with D unclear. The CDR3 consists of 16 residues. Germline values: CDR1 SNHLY, CDR2 FYNNEI. Trimming shortened V by 2 bases and J by 3 bases, and 14 bases separated the two germline ends. In DNA, the CDR3 is TGTGCCAGCAGTGAAAGGCTAGGCTCGGCCAATCAGCCCCAGCATTTT. Protein product: CASSERLGSANQPQHF.

This chain links TRBV5-1 with TRBJ2-7; TRBD2 agrees at 12 bases. With 4 bases clipped from V and 7 bases from J, the junction kept 6 bases outside the gene matches. Germline V CDR1 and CDR2: SGHRS, YFSETQ. This CDR3 has 14 residues. CDR3 DNA: TGCGCCAGCAGCAGGACTAGCGGGGCGGGGGAGCAGTACTTC. Translating it yields CASSRTSGAGEQYF.

This clonotype was found many times. The CDR3 sequence is CASSQDPQLAGNNEQFF. DNA of the CDR3: TGCGCCAGCAGCCAAGATCCCCAGCTAGCGGGAAACAATGAGCAGTTCTTC. The V gene is TRBV4-1, the J gene TRBJ2-1; 9 bases fit TRBD2. The length of the CDR3 is 17 residues. Germline V gene lookup returns CDR1 MGHRA and CDR2 YSYEKL. The V and J ends lost 0 bases and 5 bases, in that order; junction bases with no gene match: 8.

The J gene is TRBJ2-1, the V gene TRBV4-1; no firm D call. The V gene's germline CDR1 is MGHRA and CDR2 YSYEKL. The V end was cut by 5 bases, the J end by 7 bases, with 15 bases between. This CDR3 region has 14 residues. The CDR3 sequence: CASSSDFPRNEQFF. CDR3 DNA sequence: TGCGCCAGCAGCTCAGACTTCCCTCGGAATGAGCAGTTCTTC.

This clonotype was seen ten or more times. The chain couples TRBV4-1 to TRBJ2-7, with TRBD1 identical over 8 bases. CDR1 is MGHRA, CDR2 YSYEKL, per germline. The CDR3 consists of 14 residues. J was trimmed by 0 bases and V by 5 bases; bases with no gene match: 3. CDR3 region: CASSSGQGSYEQYF. CDR3 DNA sequence: TGCGCCAGCAGCTCCGGACAGGGCTCCTACGAGCAGTACTTC.

This clonotype was seen repeatedly, ten times or more. V usage is TRBV20-1 and J usage is TRBJ2-3; D might be TRBD2 (6 bases). This CDR3 has 16 amino acids. V was clipped by 1 base and J by 0 bases, with 14 bases between them. Germline loops: CDR1 DFQATT, CDR2 SNEGSKA (reference sequence). CDR3 DNA sequence: TGCAGTGCTAGAGCTAGGGACTCCTTTAGCACAGATACGCAGTATTTT. It codes for CSARARDSFSTDTQYF.

By sample share, this clonotype is medium-sized. This sequence joins TRBV10-1 and TRBJ2-7; no clear D. Looked up from germline, CDR1 is WNHNN and CDR2 is SYGVQD (reference sequence). This CDR3 contains 12 residues. V gave up 9 bases and J gave up 2 bases, with 11 bases separating them. The CDR3 DNA reads TGCGCCAGTGGGCTGTGGGCCTACGAGCAGTACTTC. Residues: CASGLWAYEQYF.

This clonotype is termed medium-sized. This chain links TRBV9 with TRBJ2-3; the D is unclear. Deletions cut 0 bases from V and 2 bases from J, with 4 bases between. The CDR3 sequence is 13 residues long. Germline values: CDR1 SGDLS, CDR2 YYNGEE. In DNA, the CDR3 is TGTGCCAGCAGCGTAGGCCTCACAGATACGCAGTATTTT. Translating gives CASSVGLTDTQYF.

The CDR3 region is CSARMRGSEYRTGEAFF. CDR3 nucleotide sequence: TGCAGTGCTAGAATGCGAGGTAGCGAATACCGAACGGGTGAAGCTTTCTTT. The chain is built from TRBV20-1 and TRBJ1-1; D gene uncertain. Between the trimmed V and J ends, which lost 2 bases and 7 bases, there was a span of 26 bases. Germline assignment: CDR1 DFQATT and CDR2 SNEGSKA (reference sequence). The CDR3 spans 17 residues.

By share of the sample, this clonotype is medium-sized. The chain uses TRBV7-2 and TRBJ1-2, with D hard to call. V was cut by 1 base and J by 4 bases, with 7 bases left in between. The CDR3 is 13 residues long. Germline CDR1 and CDR2: SGHTA and FQGNSA. The CDR3 DNA reads TGTGCCAGCAGCTTAGACGTACTCTATGGCTACACCTTC. Its protein product is CASSLDVLYGYTF.

As regards this clonotype: The CDR3 does not close with the conserved phenylalanine or tryptophan, likely indicating a read error. The rearrangement uses TRBV6-4 and TRBJ2-3; D may be TRBD2 (5 bases). The CDR3 extends over 14 amino acids. CDR1 and CDR2 from the germline V gene are MRHNA and SNTAGT. The CDR3 DNA follows: TGTGCCAGCAGTGGAGACGGAGGCACAGATACTCAGTATCTT. Its protein is CASSGDGGTDTQYL.

The gene calls are TRBV2 and TRBJ2-1; 10 nucleotides align to TRBD2. Germline lookup yields CDR1 SNHLY and CDR2 FYNNEI. With 4 bases clipped from V and 5 bases from J, the junction kept 5 bases outside the gene matches. The length of the CDR3 is 15 residues. The CDR3 loop is CASSGSGRADNEQFF. CDR3 bases: TGTGCCAGCAGTGGGAGCGGGAGGGCCGACAATGAGCAGTTCTTC.

The V call is TRBV19, the J call TRBJ1-4, with 7 positions matching TRBD1. This CDR3 contains 14 residues. After removal of 4 bases from V and 2 bases from J, the junction contained 1 base not matched to a gene. Germline CDR1 is LNHDA and CDR2 is SQIVND (reference sequence). The CDR3 reads CASSTTGTNEKLFF. CDR3 bases: TGTGCCAGTAGTACGACAGGGACTAATGAAAAACTGTTTTTT.

Of note for this clonotype: An end of the junction differs from the germline gene, which may be a read error. The CDR3 here is CASSQPGTKNTGELFF. CDR3 sequence (DNA): TGCGCCAGCAGCCAACCCGGGACTAAGAACACCGGGGAGCTGTTTTTT. The J gene is TRBJ2-2, the V gene TRBV7-3; 7 bases align to TRBD2. This CDR3 region has 16 residues. Germline V gene lookup returns CDR1 SGHTA and CDR2 FQGTGA.

This clonotype was observed many times. The rearrangement joins TRBV9 to TRBJ2-5; TRBD2 aligns across 9 bases. The trim removed 0 bases at V and 5 bases at J, leaving 8 bases unmatched. Germline loops: CDR1 SGDLS, CDR2 YYNGEE. The CDR3 is made up of 16 amino acids. CDR3: CASSVVASGTFETQYF. For the CDR3, the DNA is TGTGCCAGCAGCGTAGTGGCTAGCGGGACTTTTGAGACCCAGTACTTC.

The rearrangement joins TRBV2 to TRBJ2-7, with 7 bases that match TRBD1. This CDR3 region has 13 residues. Trimming removed 10 bases from V and 3 bases from J; junction bases left unmatched: 9. From germline, CDR1 is SNHLY and CDR2 FYNNEI. CDR3 in DNA: TGTGCCACCGCCGACAGGGTGGACTACGAGCAGTACTTC. This sequence encodes CATADRVDYEQYF.

The rearrangement links TRBV2 to TRBJ2-7; TRBD2 agrees at 7 bases. The V gene's germline CDR1 is SNHLY and CDR2 FYNNEI. Trimming took 6 bases from V and 6 from J; bases not matched to a gene: 2. This CDR3 region has 11 residues. The CDR3 is CASSLAAEQYF. CDR3 DNA sequence: TGTGCCAGCAGCCTAGCGGCCGAGCAGTACTTC.

This clonotype was picked up many times. V is TRBV3-1 and J is TRBJ2-7, with TRBD1 as a possible D gene (6 bases). V lost 4 bases and J 4 bases, leaving 14 bases between the germline ends. Germline V gene data show CDR1 as LGHDT and CDR2 as YNNKEL (reference sequence). The CDR3 totals 14 residues. The CDR3, as DNA: TGTGCCAGCAGCCGGTCGCAGGGGACATACGAGCAGTACTTC. Protein product: CASSRSQGTYEQYF.

This clonotype was recorded at least ten times. The chain recombines TRBV3-1 with TRBJ1-6, with 10 nucleotides matching TRBD1. The CDR3 sequence is 16 residues long. CDR1 and CDR2 (germline): LGHDT, YNNKEL (reference sequence). The V segment lost 2 bases and the J segment 10 bases; nucleotides outside the gene matches: 8. The DNA of the CDR3 is TGTGCCAGCAGCCAACGGGTCGGGACAGGGGAATCACCCCTCCACTTT. Its protein product is CASSQRVGTGESPLHF.

This chain uses TRBV9 with TRBJ2-5, with 11 bases identical to TRBD1. The CDR3 has 18 residues. Germline-derived CDR1 and CDR2 are SGDLS and YYNGEE. Unmatched junction bases numbered 15, after V lost 4 bases and J lost 4 bases. The CDR3 region has the DNA TGTGCCAGCAGCTTATTCGGGACAGGGGGTTTTTTTGGAGAGACCCAGTACTTC. It yields the protein CASSLFGTGGFFGETQYF.

In this sample, this clonotype is medium-sized. This chain joins TRBV2 and TRBJ2-3; weak D call: TRBD2 (5 bases). Looked up from germline, CDR1 is SNHLY and CDR2 is FYNNEI. CDR3 length equals 14 residues. Trimming stripped 3 bases from V and 9 bases from J, with 16 bases between. CDR3 in DNA: TGTGCCAGCAGTGATTCGTTGTCTAGCAGCACGCAGTATTTT. Protein sequence: CASSDSLSSSTQYF.

This clonotype was counted many times. The chain recombines TRBV4-1 with TRBJ1-2; D not resolved. Trimming removed 0 bases from V and 2 bases from J, with 10 bases in between. The CDR3 has 15 residues. CDR1 is MGHRA, CDR2 YSYEKL, per germline. In DNA, the CDR3 is TGCGCCAGCAGCCAAGATCGAGGATTAAACTATGGCTACACCTTC. Residues: CASSQDRGLNYGYTF.

This chain uses TRBV19 with TRBJ1-1; D remains unclear. Germline CDR1 LNHDA, CDR2 SQIVND (reference sequence). V shed 5 bases and J shed 7 bases, with 11 bases lying between them. The CDR3 sequence is 12 residues long. CDR3 sequence (DNA): TGTGCCAGTAGTGGGCCAGTTCGTGAAGCTTTCTTT. As protein: CASSGPVREAFF.

This clonotype was seen repeatedly, ten times or more. The chain carries TRBV11-2 and TRBJ2-7; tentative D call: TRBD1 (5 bases). CDR1 SGHAT and CDR2 FQNNGV come from the germline V gene. The CDR3 has 18 amino acids. The V and J ends lost 4 bases and 2 bases respectively, with 24 bases between them. CDR3 nucleotide sequence: TGTGCCAGCAGCTCCCCTTTTCGGCAGGGAACAAGTACCTACGAGCAGTACTTC. Its translation is CASSSPFRQGTSTYEQYF.

A note on this clonotype: Relative to the germline gene, one junction end is altered; a read error may explain this. V usage is TRBV4-1 and J usage is TRBJ2-7, with 8 nucleotides matching TRBD2. CDR3 length: 17 residues. Germline-derived CDR1 and CDR2 are MGHRA and YSYEKL. DNA of the CDR3: TGCGTCAGCAGCCAAGATCTAATAAGCGGGAGACCCTACGGGCAGTACTTC. Translated: CVSSQDLISGRPYGQYF.

The V and J genes are TRBV7-8 and TRBJ1-2; D is perhaps TRBD1 (5 bases). CDR3 size: 17 residues. The germline V gene encodes CDR1 SGHVS and CDR2 FQNEAQ. The V end was cut by 6 bases, the J end by 0 bases, with 20 bases between. CDR3 residues: CASSTGEGQISNYGYTF. In nucleotides, the CDR3 is TGTGCCAGCAGTACGGGGGAAGGGCAGATTTCTAACTATGGCTACACCTTC.

The rearrangement uses TRBV6-5 and TRBJ2-5; D might be TRBD1 (5 bases). The CDR3 totals 15 residues. Germline CDR1 and CDR2: MNHEY and SVGAGI. Trimming took off 6 bases at V and 9 bases at J, with 23 bases between the two ends. The CDR3 here is CASSDSLYSNQPQYF. In nucleotides, the CDR3 is TGTGCCAGCAGCGACAGCCTCTATAGCAATCAGCCCCAGTACTTC.

This clonotype was seen a handful of times. The chain joins TRBV9 to TRBJ2-5; 8 bases fit TRBD2. The CDR3 sequence is 16 residues long. Germline V gene sequence: CDR1 SGDLS, CDR2 YYNGEE. With V trimmed by 0 bases and J by 1 base, 5 bases remained unmatched. DNA of the CDR3: TGTGCCAGCAGCGTAGGGGCTAGCGGGTTCCAAGAGACCCAGTACTTC. It translates to CASSVGASGFQETQYF.

This clonotype was recorded at least ten times. The rearrangement uses TRBV11-2 and TRBJ2-7; D is perhaps TRBD1 (6 bases). V lost 5 bases to trimming and J lost 6 bases, with 14 bases between them. Germline V gene sequence: CDR1 SGHAT, CDR2 FQNNGV. The CDR3 sequence is 13 residues long. The CDR3 nucleotides read TGTGCCAGCAGCGTCCAGGGGCCTGGCGAGCAGTACTTC. This codes for CASSVQGPGEQYF. Variable domain in full (rest from reference TRBV11-2 and TRBJ2-7): EAGVAQSPRYKIIEKRQSVAFWCNPISGHATLYWYQQILGQGPKLLIQFQNNGVVDDSQLPKDRFSAERLKGVDSTLKIQPAKLEDSAVYLCASSVQGPGEQYFGPGTRLTVT.

By proportion, this clonotype is medium-sized. The V and J genes are TRBV7-9 and TRBJ2-7; maybe TRBD2 (7 bases). This CDR3 region has 17 residues. Between the trimmed V and J ends, which lost 4 bases and 3 bases, there was a span of 22 bases. Germline V gene sequence: CDR1 SEHNR, CDR2 FQNEAQ (reference sequence). The CDR3 reads CASSSSRGAGEYYEQYF. The CDR3 nucleotides are TGTGCCAGCAGCTCCAGTCGGGGGGCAGGGGAATACTACGAGCAGTACTTC.